The source of this T cell receptor (beta chain) is a study of T cell repertoires in cytomegalovirus infection. Study information: HLA-C-restricted CMV epitopes, recently identified, and well-studied HLA-B-restricted ones were used by the study.

Concerning this clonotype itself: What it recognizes is unknown.

In TCRdb, the reads were re-called with MiXCR into one record per CDR3 protein. The table includes approximately 500,000 distinct CDR3 sequences, about 33% detected once. The CDR3 length is 11 residues. Germline V gene sequence: CDR1 LNHDA, CDR2 SQIVND (reference sequence). The J segment lost 8 bases and the V segment lost 8 bases, leaving 4 bases of the junction unmatched. The sequencing here drew on cultured PBMCs, taken from culture after CMV antigen stimulation. This chain links TRBV19 with TRBJ1-2; 8 nucleotides match TRBD1. The sequence came from a human donor in good health (CMV status not recorded). Some clones in this sample may be carry-over from other donors' samples. The CDR3 here is CASDRGEGYTF. In DNA form, the CDR3 reads TGTGCCAGTGACAGGGGTGAGGGCTACACCTTC.